This T cell receptor (beta chain) was captured by sequencing in a study of T cells in Graves' hyperthyroidism and ophthalmopathy. Overall study findings and caveats: Clonotypes that were expanded in thyroid above 0.001 mostly appeared in blood too. The model's output predicted ophthalmopathy at a median of roughly 6.9 months prior to onset.

Newly diagnosed hyperthyroidism, duration under 2 months, in patients aged 18 to 65. Diagnostic assessment was based on clinical symptoms, serum thyroxine and TRAb, thyroid ultrasound and orbital computed tomography. Amplification targeted TCR beta CDR3 regions from RNA transcripts. The primer set for the first-round RT-PCR of the TCR CDR3 was HTBI. Each CDR3 protein gets one entry after TCRdb re-called the multiplex PCR reads with MiXCR. The data show some 510,000 distinct CDR3 sequences, 46% seen once. This clonotype came up a few times. What it binds is not known. The CDR3 covers 13 residues. V lost 4 bases, J lost 3 bases, and 9 bases lay in between. From germline, CDR1 is MNHNY and CDR2 SVGAGI (reference sequence).

The sequence derives from a woman younger than 35 with Graves' hyperthyroidism. Sequencing was performed on peripheral blood or thyroid tissue (not recorded which). The genes are TRBV6-6 and TRBJ1-2; D perhaps matches TRBD1 (5 bases). CDR3 residues: CASSSGHYYGYTF. In nucleotides, the CDR3 is TGTGCCAGCAGTTCAGGACACTACTATGGCTACACCTTC.